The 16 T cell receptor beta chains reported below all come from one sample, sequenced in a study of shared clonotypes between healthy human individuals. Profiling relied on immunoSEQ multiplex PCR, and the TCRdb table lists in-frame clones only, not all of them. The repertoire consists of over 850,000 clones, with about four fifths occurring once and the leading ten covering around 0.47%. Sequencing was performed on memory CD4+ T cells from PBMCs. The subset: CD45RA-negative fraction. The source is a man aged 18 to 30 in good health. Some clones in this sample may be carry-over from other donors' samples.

The CDR3 DNA reads TGTGCCAGCAGCTTAGAGAGGCCAGCCGCCCAGTTCTTC. Translating gives CASSLERPAAQFF. The chain couples TRBV7-2 to TRBJ2-1; D is uncertain. The germline V gene encodes CDR1 SGHTA and CDR2 FQGNSA. Deletions cut 1 base from V and 13 bases from J, with 14 bases between. The CDR3 totals 13 residues.

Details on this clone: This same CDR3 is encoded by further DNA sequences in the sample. The CDR3 sequence is CASSLRGLAGGNEQFF. As DNA, the CDR3 is TGTGCCAGCAGCTTAAGGGGACTAGCGGGTGGCAATGAGCAGTTCTTC. V usage is TRBV7-3 and J usage is TRBJ2-1; 12 positions match TRBD2. The CDR3 is 16 amino acids. V shed 1 base and J 6 bases; nucleotides not matched to a gene: 4. Germline CDR1 and CDR2: SGHTA and FQGTGA.

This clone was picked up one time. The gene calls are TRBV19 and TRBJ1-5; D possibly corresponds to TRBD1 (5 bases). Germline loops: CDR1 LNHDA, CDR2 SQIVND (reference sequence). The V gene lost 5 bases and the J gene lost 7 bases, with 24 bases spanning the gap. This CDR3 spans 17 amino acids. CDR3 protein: CASSAPGGGSTFQPQHF. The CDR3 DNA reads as TGTGCCAGTAGTGCCCCGGGGGGGGGTTCAACCTTCCAGCCCCAGCATTTT.

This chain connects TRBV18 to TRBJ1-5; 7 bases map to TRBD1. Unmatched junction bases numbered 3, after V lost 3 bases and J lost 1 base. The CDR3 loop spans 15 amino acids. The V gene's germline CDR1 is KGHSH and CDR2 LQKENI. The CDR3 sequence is CASSPLRGSNQPQHF. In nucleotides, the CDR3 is TGTGCCAGCTCACCTCTCAGGGGGAGCAATCAGCCCCAGCATTTT.

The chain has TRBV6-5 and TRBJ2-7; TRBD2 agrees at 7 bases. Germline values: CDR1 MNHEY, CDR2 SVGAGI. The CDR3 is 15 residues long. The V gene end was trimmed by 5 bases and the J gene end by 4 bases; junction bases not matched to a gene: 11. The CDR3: CASSPAGTTQYEQYF. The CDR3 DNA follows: TGTGCCAGCAGTCCAGCCGGGACTACCCAATACGAGCAGTACTTC.

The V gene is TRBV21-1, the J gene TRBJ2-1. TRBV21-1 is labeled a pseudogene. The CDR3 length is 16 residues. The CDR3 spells CASSKDRRTPGILQFF. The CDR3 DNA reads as TGTGCCAGCAGCAAAGATAGGCGGACTCCAGGGATTTTGCAGTTCTTC.

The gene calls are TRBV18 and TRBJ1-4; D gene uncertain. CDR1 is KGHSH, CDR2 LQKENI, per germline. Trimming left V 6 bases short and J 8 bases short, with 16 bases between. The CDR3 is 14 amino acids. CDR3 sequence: CASSRGQEGEKLFF. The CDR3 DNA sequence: TGTGCCAGCTCGCGTGGGCAGGAAGGGGAAAAACTGTTTTTT. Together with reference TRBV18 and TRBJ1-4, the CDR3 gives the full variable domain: NAGVMQNPRHLVRRRGQEARLRCSPMKGHSHVYWYRQLPEEGLKFMVYLQKENIIDESGMPKERFSAEFPKEGPSILRIQQVVRGDSAAYFCASSRGQEGEKLFFGSGTQLSVL.

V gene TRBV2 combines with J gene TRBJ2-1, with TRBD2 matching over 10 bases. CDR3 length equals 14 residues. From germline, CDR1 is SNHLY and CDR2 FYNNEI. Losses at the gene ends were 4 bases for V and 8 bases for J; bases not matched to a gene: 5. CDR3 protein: CASSASGRAYEQFF. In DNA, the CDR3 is TGTGCCAGCAGTGCGAGCGGGAGGGCATATGAGCAGTTCTTC.

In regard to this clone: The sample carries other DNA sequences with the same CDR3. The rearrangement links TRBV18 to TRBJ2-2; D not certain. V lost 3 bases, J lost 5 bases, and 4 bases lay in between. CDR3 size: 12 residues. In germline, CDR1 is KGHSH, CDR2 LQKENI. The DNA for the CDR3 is TGTGCCAGCTCACCTACTACCGGGGAGCTGTTTTTT. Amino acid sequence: CASSPTTGELFF. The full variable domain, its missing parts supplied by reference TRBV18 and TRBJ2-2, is NAGVMQNPRHLVRRRGQEARLRCSPMKGHSHVYWYRQLPEEGLKFMVYLQKENIIDESGMPKERFSAEFPKEGPSILRIQQVVRGDSAAYFCASSPTTGELFFGEGSRLTVL.

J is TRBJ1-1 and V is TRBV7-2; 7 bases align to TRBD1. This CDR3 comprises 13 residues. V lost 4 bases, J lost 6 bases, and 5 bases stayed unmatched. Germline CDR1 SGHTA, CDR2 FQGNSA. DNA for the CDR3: TGTGCCAGCAGCTCAAGACAGGGCGCTGAAGCTTTCTTT. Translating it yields CASSSRQGAEAFF.

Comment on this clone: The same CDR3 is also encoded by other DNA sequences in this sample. CDR3 DNA sequence: TGTGCCAGCAGCCCGGCTCCGGGGGACACTGAAGCTTTCTTT. Its translation is CASSPAPGDTEAFF. J is TRBJ1-1 and V is TRBV28, with a weak D call TRBD1 (5 bases). V was pared by 6 bases and J by 3 bases, with 14 bases between. The CDR3 is made up of 14 amino acids. Germline CDR1 reads MDHEN; CDR2 reads SYDVKM.

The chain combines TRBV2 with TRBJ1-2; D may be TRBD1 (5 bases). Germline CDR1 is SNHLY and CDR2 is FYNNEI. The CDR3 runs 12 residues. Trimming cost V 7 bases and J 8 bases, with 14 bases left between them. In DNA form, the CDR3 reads TGTGCCAGCATCCCAGGGTCTGGCGGCTACACCTTC. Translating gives CASIPGSGGYTF.

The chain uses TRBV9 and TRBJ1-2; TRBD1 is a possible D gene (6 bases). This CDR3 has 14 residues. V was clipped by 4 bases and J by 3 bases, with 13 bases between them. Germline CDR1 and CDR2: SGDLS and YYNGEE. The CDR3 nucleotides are TGTGCCAGCAGCTCAACGACAGGAGACTATGGCTACACCTTC. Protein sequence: CASSSTTGDYGYTF.

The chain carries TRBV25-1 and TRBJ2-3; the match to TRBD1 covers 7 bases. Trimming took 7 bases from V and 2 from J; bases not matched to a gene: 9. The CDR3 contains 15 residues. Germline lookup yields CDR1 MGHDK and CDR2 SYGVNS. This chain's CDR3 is CASKQGLQFTDTQYF. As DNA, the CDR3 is TGTGCCAGCAAACAGGGGCTACAATTCACAGATACGCAGTATTTT.

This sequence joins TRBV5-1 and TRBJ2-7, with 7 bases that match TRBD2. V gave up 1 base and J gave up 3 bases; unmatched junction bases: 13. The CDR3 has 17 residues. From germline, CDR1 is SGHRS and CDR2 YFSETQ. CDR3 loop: CASSLSSGNYGSYEQYF. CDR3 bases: TGCGCCAGCAGCTTGTCCAGCGGGAATTACGGGAGCTACGAGCAGTACTTC.

CDR3 bases: TGTGCCAGCAGCTTTAGCGGGACGGCCTACAATGAGCAGTTCTTC. This sequence encodes CASSFSGTAYNEQFF. V usage is TRBV11-2 and J usage is TRBJ2-1, with 8 bases identical to TRBD2. The CDR3 has 15 amino acids. J was trimmed by 2 bases and V by 3 bases; bases with no gene match: 3. CDR1 is SGHAT and CDR2 is FQNNGV in the germline V gene. Combining the CDR3 with reference TRBV11-2 and TRBJ2-1 gives the whole variable domain EAGVAQSPRYKIIEKRQSVAFWCNPISGHATLYWYQQILGQGPKLLIQFQNNGVVDDSQLPKDRFSAERLKGVDSTLKIQPAKLEDSAVYLCASSFSGTAYNEQFFGPGTRLTVL.